This T cell receptor (beta chain) was observed in a study of cytomegalovirus exposure and HLA in healthy donors. Study-wide context: Approximately 80 million unique TCRs, all from HLA-typed donors, were included in an early release of the data. Clustering assigned 70% to 90% of the roughly 420 genotyped donors to the Caucasian-associated ancestry cluster.

CDR1 is SEHNR and CDR2 is FQNEAQ in the germline V gene (reference sequence). The length of the CDR3 is 15 residues. V was clipped by 8 bases and J by 2 bases; unmatched bases: 7. Study-level results: In a later analysis, TCR beta V- and J-gene trimming was associated with a missense DCLRE1C variant.

Of note for this clone: Its antigen is as yet unknown.

PCR used 60 Vbeta primers and 13 Jbeta primers. The repertoire was sequenced with immunoSEQ multiplex PCR; TCRdb's copy has only in-frame clones and lacks some. The table has about 280,000 clones, approximately 90% seen once. This chain uses TRBV7-9 with TRBJ2-7; 12 bases match TRBD2. This sequence originates from a woman between 18 and 29 years old in good health and CMV-seronegative. The specimen sequenced was PBMCs. The CDR3 loop reads CASGPSSGGAYEQYF. Here the CDR3 DNA reads TGTGCCAGCGGCCCATCTAGCGGGGGGGCCTACGAGCAGTACTTC.